This TCR beta chain was obtained from a study of ipilimumab plus nivolumab after autologous stem cell transplantation. Study-wide results and limits: The authors say TCR, Treg and microbiome findings warrant further study.

The protocol was immunoSEQ multiplex PCR, while the TCRdb copy is restricted to in-frame clones and leaves out a portion. The sample holds about 15,000 clones; roughly 70% are singletons and the top ten take less than 25%. V dropped 4 bases and J dropped 3 bases, with 11 bases sitting between them. Looked up from germline, CDR1 is SNHLY and CDR2 is FYNNEI. This CDR3 spans 14 amino acids. This clone turned up a few times. Its antigen is undetermined. Checkpoint therapy with ipilimumab 1 mg/kg began 14 to 28 days after transplant. Sequencing was performed on PBMCs, taken in a trial of ipilimumab plus nivolumab as post-transplant consolidation. The rearrangement joins TRBV2 to TRBJ2-3; D possibly corresponds to TRBD1 (6 bases). The TCR sequence derives from a male donor with diffuse large B-cell lymphoma. DNA of the CDR3: TGTGCCAGCAGTGGGACAGCAACTACAGATACGCAGTATTTT. Protein: CASSGTATTDTQYF.